The 27 T cell receptor beta chains reported below all come from one sample, sequenced in a study of response to subunit inactivated influenza vaccine. TCRdb analysed the RT-PCR reads with MiXCR anew, one entry per CDR3 protein. The table includes 500,000 to 550,000 distinct CDR3 sequences, under 30% detected once. Separately, the same data were catalogued under a study of T cells expressing NK-cell markers. That work states: TCR beta libraries carry UMIs added by 5'RACE template switching.

Here the sequenced sample was CD4+ T cells sorted from PBMCs, taken roughly 12 days after vaccination. These receptors originate from a man aged 50 to 60 who received an inactivated influenza vaccine.

This clonotype turned up a few times. The chain couples TRBV12-3 or TRBV12-4 to TRBJ1-1; D may be TRBD1 (5 bases). Trimming pared 6 bases from V and 1 base from J, leaving 15 bases between. The CDR3 has 15 residues. CDR3 in amino acids: CASSFFGTTNTEAFF. CDR3 DNA sequence: TGTGCCAGCAGCTTCTTTGGGACCACGAACACTGAAGCTTTCTTT.

Concerning this clonotype: Compared with germline, one end of the junction differs, possibly owing to a read error. This chain uses TRBV29-1 with TRBJ2-1, with TRBD2 matching over 13 bases. The V gene's germline CDR1 is SQVTM and CDR2 ANQGSEA. This CDR3 spans 13 amino acids. The CDR3 region has the DNA TGCAGCTTTCTAAGACTAGCGGGGGGCGAGCCGTTCTTC. It yields the protein CSFLRLAGGEPFF.

The chain links TRBV29-1 to TRBJ2-7; D remains ambiguous. Germline CDR1 reads SQVTM; CDR2 reads ANQGSEA. Trimming stripped 2 bases from V and 5 bases from J, with 10 bases between. The CDR3 sequence is 12 residues long. CDR3 nucleotides: TGCAGCGTTGAATGGGCACCGGACGAGCAGTACTTC. As protein: CSVEWAPDEQYF.

At least ten counts were recorded for this clonotype. The rearrangement joins TRBV29-1 to TRBJ1-2; D is perhaps TRBD1 (5 bases). The CDR3 has 13 residues. Trimming took off 4 bases at V and 4 bases at J, with 13 bases between the two ends. Germline values: CDR1 SQVTM, CDR2 ANQGSEA. The CDR3 loop is CSVARGMGYGYTF. The CDR3 region has the DNA TGCAGCGTTGCCCGGGGGATGGGCTATGGCTACACCTTC.

This clonotype was detected ten times or more. The V gene is TRBV6-2 or TRBV6-3, the J gene TRBJ2-7; D unclear. V was cut by 1 base and J by 3 bases, with 7 bases left in between. In germline, CDR1 is MNHEY, CDR2 SVGEGT. This CDR3 region has 13 residues. As DNA, the CDR3 is TGTGCCAGCAGTTACTACGGCGGCTACGAGCAGTACTTC. Residues: CASSYYGGYEQYF.

The chain combines TRBV10-3 with TRBJ1-2; TRBD1 is a possible D gene (6 bases). V lost 5 bases to trimming and J lost 6 bases, with 10 bases between them. This CDR3 region has 12 residues. Germline V CDR1 and CDR2: ENHRY, SYGVKD. This CDR3 reads CAISKQGNGYTF. The DNA for the CDR3 is TGTGCCATCAGTAAACAGGGAAATGGCTACACCTTC.

The rearrangement uses TRBV7-9 and TRBJ2-7, with D possibly matching TRBD1 (5 bases). V lost 1 base and J 3 bases, leaving 13 bases between the germline ends. The CDR3 consists of 15 residues. Per the germline V gene, CDR1 is SEHNR and CDR2 is FQNEAQ (reference sequence). For the CDR3, the DNA is TGTGCCAGCAGCTTAGTGGCAGGGTTGTACTACGAGCAGTACTTC. It specifies CASSLVAGLYYEQYF.

The gene calls are TRBV20-1 and TRBJ2-1; D not certain. Looked up from germline, CDR1 is DFQATT and CDR2 is SNEGSKA (reference sequence). The CDR3 runs 13 residues. V was cut by 0 bases and J by 3 bases, with 6 bases left in between. CDR3 coding DNA: TGCAGTGCTAGAGATAGGAGCTACAATGAGCAGTTCTTC. This sequence encodes CSARDRSYNEQFF.

This rearrangement joins TRBV28 to TRBJ1-4, with D tentatively TRBD1 (5 bases). Germline CDR1 MDHEN, CDR2 SYDVKM. There are 16 residues in the CDR3. V lost 8 bases, J lost 2 bases, and 18 bases lay in between. CDR3 amino acids: CASARPAGVTNEKLFF. The CDR3 DNA sequence: TGTGCCAGCGCCCGCCCGGCGGGGGTGACTAATGAAAAACTGTTTTTT.

This clonotype was counted a few times. The genes are TRBV12-3 or TRBV12-4 and TRBJ2-2; D is perhaps TRBD2 (6 bases). The CDR3 contains 13 residues. Deletions cut 11 bases from V and 2 bases from J, with 12 bases between. The CDR3 sequence: CAGGLSNTGELFF. CDR3 nucleotide sequence: TGTGCCGGGGGACTCTCAAACACCGGGGAGCTGTTTTTT.

This clonotype was observed a handful of times. The rearrangement uses TRBV6-2 or TRBV6-3 and TRBJ2-1, with TRBD1 identical over 7 bases. The germline CDR1 and CDR2 sequences are MNHEY and SVGEGT. The length of the CDR3 is 12 residues. V shed 5 bases, J shed 9 bases, and the junction held 4 bases outside the gene matches. The CDR3 nucleotides read TGTGCCAGCAGTCTTTACAGGGGTGAGCAGTTCTTC. This codes for CASSLYRGEQFF.

The genes are TRBV12-3 or TRBV12-4 and TRBJ2-1, with 11 positions matching TRBD2. Trimming at V came to 4 bases and at J to 10 bases, leaving 12 bases not matched to a gene. This CDR3 is built from 16 residues. CDR3 amino acids: CASSSGVRTSGSEQFF. The CDR3 DNA follows: TGTGCCAGCAGTTCAGGGGTTCGGACTAGCGGGTCCGAGCAGTTCTTC.

This clonotype was observed a few times. The gene calls are TRBV29-1 and TRBJ1-2, with unresolved D. The CDR3 extends over 13 amino acids. Looked up from germline, CDR1 is SQVTM and CDR2 is ANQGSEA. V lost 2 bases and J lost 6, with 13 bases in between. CDR3 nucleotide sequence: TGCAGCGTTGAAACATGGCGAAGCAATGGCTACACCTTC. Translated, it gives CSVETWRSNGYTF.

This clonotype was seen just once. The rearrangement uses TRBV4-3 and TRBJ2-3; 8 nucleotides agree with TRBD1. V was clipped by 6 bases and J by 3 bases; unmatched bases: 5. The CDR3 is 14 amino acids. CDR1 and CDR2 (germline): LGHNA, YSLEER. The CDR3 is CASSGDRPTDTQYF. Here the CDR3 DNA reads TGCGCCAGCAGTGGGGACAGGCCGACAGATACGCAGTATTTT.

In its sample, this clonotype was seen a few times. This chain uses TRBV24-1 with TRBJ2-6, with 10 nucleotides matching TRBD1. The junction had 7 bases not matched to a gene; V was cut back by 3 bases and J by 0 bases. This CDR3 is built from 19 residues. Germline CDR1 reads KGHDR; CDR2 reads SFDVKD. DNA of the CDR3: TGTGCCACCAGTGATACACCGGGACAGGGGATCTCTGGGGCCAACGTCCTGACTTTC. Its protein is CATSDTPGQGISGANVLTF.

This clonotype was detected only a few times. The rearrangement links TRBV6-1 to TRBJ1-4; D gene unclear. Per the germline V gene, CDR1 is MNHNS and CDR2 is SASEGT. The CDR3 length is 14 residues. V was shortened by 6 bases and J by 6 bases, with 14 bases between the two germline ends. The CDR3 DNA reads as TGTGCCAGCAGACGAGGGTCGTTGGATGAAAAACTGTTTTTT. Its translation is CASRRGSLDEKLFF.

This clonotype has a count of ten or more. The V and J genes are TRBV14 and TRBJ1-1, with a weak D call TRBD1 (5 bases). Germline V lookup: CDR1 SGHDN, CDR2 FVKESK. The V gene lost 8 bases and the J gene lost 2 bases, with 12 bases spanning the gap. The CDR3 spans 13 residues. In nucleotides, the CDR3 is TGTGCCAGCTCAAGGGGTCGTAACACTGAAGCTTTCTTT. It specifies CASSRGRNTEAFF.

V and J are TRBV11-1 and TRBJ2-2, with 8 bases identical to TRBD2. This CDR3 region has 20 residues. V trimming: 4 bases; J trimming: 0 bases; junction bases outside the gene matches: 16. Germline values: CDR1 SGHAT, CDR2 FQDESV (reference sequence). Written as DNA, the CDR3 is TGTGCCAGCAGCTCCTACCTGACTAGCGCCCACTTCGCGAACACCGGGGAGCTGTTTTTT. It is translated as CASSSYLTSAHFANTGELFF.

J is TRBJ1-2 and V is TRBV4-3, with a weak D call TRBD1 (5 bases). CDR1 LGHNA and CDR2 YSLEER come from the germline V gene. The CDR3 is made up of 16 amino acids. The V end lost 0 bases, the J end lost 3 bases, and 14 bases lay between the germline ends. CDR3 amino acids: CASSQDHGARYYGYTF. DNA for the CDR3: TGCGCCAGCAGCCAAGATCATGGGGCGCGTTACTATGGCTACACCTTC.

The V gene is TRBV29-1, the J gene TRBJ2-1; TRBD2 matches at 9 bases. The CDR3 totals 13 residues. Germline CDR1 reads SQVTM; CDR2 reads ANQGSEA. Trimming took 4 bases from V and 7 from J; bases not matched to a gene: 5. The CDR3 loop is CSVGRGGRNEQFF. CDR3 DNA: TGCAGCGTTGGGCGGGGGGGCAGGAATGAGCAGTTCTTC.

This rearrangement joins TRBV20-1 to TRBJ1-2, with 8 bases matching TRBD1. With 0 bases clipped from V and 5 bases from J, the junction kept 5 bases outside the gene matches. CDR3 length: 14 amino acids. Germline CDR1 reads DFQATT; CDR2 reads SNEGSKA (reference sequence). The CDR3 loop reads CSARETGGPYGYTF. The CDR3 DNA reads TGCAGTGCTAGAGAAACAGGGGGGCCTTATGGCTACACCTTC.

A few counts support this clonotype. This chain uses TRBV24-1 with TRBJ1-5; D may be TRBD1 (6 bases). CDR3 length equals 13 residues. Germline CDR1 KGHDR, CDR2 SFDVKD. The CDR3 loop reads CSSAGGGNQPQHF. The CDR3 nucleotides read TGTTCAAGTGCGGGGGGCGGGAATCAGCCCCAGCATTTT.

CDR3 sequence reads: CSVTTGAGANVLTF. CDR3 in DNA: TGCAGCGTTACGACAGGAGCTGGGGCCAACGTCCTGACTTTC. The chain combines TRBV29-1 with TRBJ2-6; possible D gene TRBD1, 6 bases. Trimming cost V 5 bases and J 2 bases, with 10 bases left between them. Germline V gene sequence: CDR1 SQVTM, CDR2 ANQGSEA. This CDR3 comprises 14 residues. The full variable domain, with the rest looked up from reference TRBV29-1 and TRBJ2-6, is SAVISQKPSRDICQRGTSLTIQCQVDSQVTMMFWYRQQPGQSLTLIATANQGSEATYESGFVIDKFPISRPNLTFSTLTVSNMSPEDSSIYLCSVTTGAGANVLTFGAGSRLTVL.

The CDR3 loop reads CASSLFGTEAFF. The DNA for the CDR3 is TGTGCCAGCAGTTTATTCGGCACTGAAGCTTTCTTT. The chain links TRBV28 to TRBJ1-1; no clear D. Germline V gene lookup returns CDR1 MDHEN and CDR2 SYDVKM. CDR3 length equals 12 residues. Between the trimmed V and J ends, which lost 1 base and 4 bases, there was a span of 4 bases.

V gene TRBV5-1 combines with J gene TRBJ1-2; D remains ambiguous. The CDR3 sequence is 12 residues long. Trimming took 0 bases from V and 9 from J, leaving 9 bases between them. The germline V gene encodes CDR1 SGHRS and CDR2 YFSETQ. This chain's CDR3 is CASSLAGVRYTF. CDR3 DNA sequence: TGCGCCAGCAGCTTGGCAGGCGTACGCTACACCTTC.

The V gene is TRBV11-2, the J gene TRBJ2-5; D is unclear. V dropped 0 bases and J dropped 6 bases, with 5 bases sitting between them. Germline V gene data show CDR1 as SGHAT and CDR2 as FQNNGV. The CDR3 consists of 12 residues. CDR3 DNA: TGTGCCAGCAGCTTAGAGGAGCAGACCCAGTACTTC. Encoded protein: CASSLEEQTQYF.

The chain couples TRBV7-9 to TRBJ1-2; D might be TRBD1 (6 bases). V lost 7 bases, J lost 5 bases, and 23 bases lay in between. CDR1 and CDR2 from the germline V gene are SEHNR and FQNEAQ (reference sequence). The CDR3 runs 16 residues. Written as DNA, the CDR3 is TGTGCCAGCACCACTTCCGGGACACGAGACTGGTATGGCTACACCTTC. It codes for CASTTSGTRDWYGYTF. The entire variable domain, with the rest obtained from reference TRBV7-9 and TRBJ1-2, is as follows: DTGVSQNPRHKITKRGQNVTFRCDPISEHNRLYWYRQTLGQGPEFLTYFQNEAQLEKSRLLSDRFSAERPKGSFSTLEIQRTEQGDSAMYLCASTTSGTRDWYGYTFGSGTRLTVV.